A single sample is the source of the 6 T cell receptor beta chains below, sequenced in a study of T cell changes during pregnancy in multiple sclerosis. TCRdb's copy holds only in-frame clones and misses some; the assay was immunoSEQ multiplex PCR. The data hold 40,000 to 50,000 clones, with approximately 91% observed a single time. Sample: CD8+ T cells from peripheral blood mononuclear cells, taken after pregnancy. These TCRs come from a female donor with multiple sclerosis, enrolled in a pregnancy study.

CDR3 coding DNA: TGCGCCAGCAGCAACTCCCTCACAGGGTTCGCCTACGAGCAGTACTTC. This sequence encodes CASSNSLTGFAYEQYF. The chain recombines TRBV5-1 with TRBJ2-7, with a possible D match to TRBD1 (6 bases). The V end was cut by 4 bases, the J end by 2 bases, with 19 bases between. The CDR3 runs to 16 residues. Germline-derived CDR1 and CDR2 are SGHRS and YFSETQ.

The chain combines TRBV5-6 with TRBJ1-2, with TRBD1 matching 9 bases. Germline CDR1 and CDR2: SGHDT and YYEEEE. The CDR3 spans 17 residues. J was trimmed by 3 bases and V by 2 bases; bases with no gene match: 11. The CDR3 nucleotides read TGTGCCAGCAGCTTAACACCGGGACAGGGATCATACTATGGCTACACCTTC. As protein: CASSLTPGQGSYYGYTF.

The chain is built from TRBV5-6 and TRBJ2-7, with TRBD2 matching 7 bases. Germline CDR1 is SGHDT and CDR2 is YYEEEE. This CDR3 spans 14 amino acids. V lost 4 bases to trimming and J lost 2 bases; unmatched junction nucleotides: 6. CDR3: CASSPGTTTYEQYF. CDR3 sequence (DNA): TGTGCCAGCAGCCCCGGGACTACTACCTACGAGCAGTACTTC. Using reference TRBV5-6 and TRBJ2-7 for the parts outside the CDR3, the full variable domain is DAGVTQSPTHLIKTRGQQVTLRCSPKSGHDTVSWYQQALGQGPQFIFQYYEEEERQRGNFPDRFSGHQFPNYSSELNVNALLLGDSALYLCASSPGTTTYEQYFGPGTRLTVT.

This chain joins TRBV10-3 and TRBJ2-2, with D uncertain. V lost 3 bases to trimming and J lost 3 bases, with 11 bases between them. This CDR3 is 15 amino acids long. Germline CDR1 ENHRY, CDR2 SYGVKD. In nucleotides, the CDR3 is TGTGCCATCAGTGAACCACAGTCCGACACCGGGGAGCTGTTTTTT. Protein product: CAISEPQSDTGELFF.

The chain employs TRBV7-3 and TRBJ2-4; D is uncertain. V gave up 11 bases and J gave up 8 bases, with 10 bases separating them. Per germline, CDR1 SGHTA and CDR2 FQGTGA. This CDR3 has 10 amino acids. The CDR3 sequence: CAGPQDIQYF. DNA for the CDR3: TGTGCCGGCCCCCAGGACATTCAGTACTTC.

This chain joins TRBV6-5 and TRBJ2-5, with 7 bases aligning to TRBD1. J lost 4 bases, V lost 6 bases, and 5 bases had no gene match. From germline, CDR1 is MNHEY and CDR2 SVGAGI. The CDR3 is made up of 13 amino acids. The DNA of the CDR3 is TGTGCCAGCAGGACCACAGGGGTAGAGACCCAGTACTTC. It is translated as CASRTTGVETQYF.